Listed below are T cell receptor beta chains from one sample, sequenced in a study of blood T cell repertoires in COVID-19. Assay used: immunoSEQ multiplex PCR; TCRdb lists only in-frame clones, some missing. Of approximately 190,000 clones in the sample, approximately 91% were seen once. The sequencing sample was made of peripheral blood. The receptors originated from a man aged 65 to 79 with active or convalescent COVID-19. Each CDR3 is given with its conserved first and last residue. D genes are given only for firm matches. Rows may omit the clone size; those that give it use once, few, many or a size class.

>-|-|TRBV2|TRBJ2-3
TGTGCCAGCCAATACAGGGCGGATACGCAGTATTTT
CASQYRADTQYF
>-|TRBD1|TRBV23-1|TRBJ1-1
TGCGCCAGCCCAGGAGACAGGGGGCGAAAAGGAGCTTTCTTT
CASPGDRGRKGAFF
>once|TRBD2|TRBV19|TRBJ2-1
TGTGCCAGTAGTACCCGACTAGCGGGGGGGCTGGCCAATGAGCAGTTCTTC
CASSTRLAGGLANEQFF
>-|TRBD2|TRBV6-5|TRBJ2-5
TGTGCCAGCAGTTACACACCTTTAGCGGGGGAAGAGACCCAGTACTTC
CASSYTPLAGEETQYF
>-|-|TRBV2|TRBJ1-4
TGTGCCAGCAGCGTTGCAGGGCTCACTAATGAAAAACTGTTTTTT
CASSVAGLTNEKLFF
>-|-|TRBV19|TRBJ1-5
TGTGCCAGTAGCCAGGTTAGCAATCAGCCCCAGCATTTT
CASSQVSNQPQHF
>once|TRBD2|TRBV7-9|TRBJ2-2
TGTGCCAGCAGCTTGTCGGGAGGCTCGAACACCGGGGAGCTGTTTTTT
CASSLSGGSNTGELFF
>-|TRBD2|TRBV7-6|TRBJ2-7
TGTGCCAGCAGCTTAGATCCGGCGGGAGGGCCCTACGAGCAGTACTTC
CASSLDPAGGPYEQYF
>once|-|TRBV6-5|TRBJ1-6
TGTGCCAGCAGTTACTCGAGAAGTATCAATTCACCCCTCCACTTT
CASSYSRSINSPLHF
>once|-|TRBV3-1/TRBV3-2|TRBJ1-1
TGTGCCAGCAGCCAACCCCCGGGATCAGTGGGGAAAATGAACACTGAAGCTTTCTTT
CASSQPPGSVGKMNTEAFF
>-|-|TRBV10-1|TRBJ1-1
TGCGCCAGCCGACTCGGGAGGGGCACTGAAGCTTTCTTT
CASRLGRGTEAFF
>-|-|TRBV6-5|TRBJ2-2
TGTGCCAGCAGTTACTCACAGGCGAACACCGGGGAGCTGTTTTTT
CASSYSQANTGELFF
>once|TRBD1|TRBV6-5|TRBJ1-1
TGTGCCAGCAGAGACTTGGACAGGCTGAACACTGAAGCTTTCTTT
CASRDLDRLNTEAFF
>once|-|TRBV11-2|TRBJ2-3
TGTGCCAGCAGCGGGGACTGGGGTTCAGGAACGCAGTATTTT
CASSGDWGSGTQYF
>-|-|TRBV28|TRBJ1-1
TGTGCCAGCAGCCTCCAGGGACTCGGAACTGAAGCTTTCTTT
CASSLQGLGTEAFF
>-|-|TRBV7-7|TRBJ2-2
TGTGCCAGCAGAGACGGGCGGGCGATCATGAACACCGGGGAGCTGTTTTTT
CASRDGRAIMNTGELFF
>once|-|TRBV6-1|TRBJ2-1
TGTGCCAGCAGTGAAATAAGGTGGGCAGGGCGAGGTACTGAGCAGTTCTTC
CASSEIRWAGRGTEQFF
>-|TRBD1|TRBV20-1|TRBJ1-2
TGCAGTGTTAAGGACAGGGGGTACACCTTC
CSVKDRGYTF
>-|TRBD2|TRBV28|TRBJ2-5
TGTGCCAGCAGTTTAGGGACTAGCGGGGGGGCTCAAGAGACCCAGTACTTC
CASSLGTSGGAQETQYF
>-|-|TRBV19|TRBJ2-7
TGTGCCAGTAGTTCAAACAGGGTCGAGCAGTACTTC
CASSSNRVEQYF
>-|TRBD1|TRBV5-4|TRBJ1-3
TGTGCCAGCAGCTTGGGGACAGGGCGTTCCGGAAACACCATATATTTT
CASSLGTGRSGNTIYF
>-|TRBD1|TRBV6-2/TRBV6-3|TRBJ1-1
TGTGCCAGCAGTTTAGGGGGCCGATGGAACACTGAAGCTTTCTTT
CASSLGGRWNTEAFF
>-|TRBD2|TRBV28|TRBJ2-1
TGTGCCAGCAGGGGCTTGATAGCGGGAACTTACAATGAGCAGTTCTTC
CASRGLIAGTYNEQFF
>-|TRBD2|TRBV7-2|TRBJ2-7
TGTGCCAGCAGCTTACCTAGCGGGAAGAGCTCCTACGAGCAGTACTTC
CASSLPSGKSSYEQYF